This T cell receptor (beta chain) was documented in a study of blood T cell repertoires in COVID-19. Study as a whole: The United States, Italy and Spain were the sources of the acute and convalescent COVID-19 samples.

The CDR3 consists of 16 residues. Germline assignment: CDR1 SGHRS and CDR2 YFSETQ. After removal of 1 base from V and 2 bases from J, the junction contained 5 bases not matched to a gene. Original processing notes: Using reference gene primer amplification, nucleated cell counts were estimated. Repertoires were generated with immunoSEQ multiplex PCR, while TCRdb's copy carries only in-frame clones and drops some. The V and J calls and clone size are taken from that table; D and trimming were inferred from the DNA. The sample shows 150,000 to 160,000 clones, roughly 89% of them seen only once. Sequenced: peripheral blood. The J gene is TRBJ2-2, the V gene TRBV5-1; TRBD2 aligns across 7 bases. This receptor was identified in a man aged 50-60 years with acute or convalescent COVID-19. The CDR3 DNA sequence: TGCGCCAGCAGCTTGAGGCCTAGCGGAAACACCGGGGAGCTGTTTTTT. This encodes CASSLRPSGNTGELFF.